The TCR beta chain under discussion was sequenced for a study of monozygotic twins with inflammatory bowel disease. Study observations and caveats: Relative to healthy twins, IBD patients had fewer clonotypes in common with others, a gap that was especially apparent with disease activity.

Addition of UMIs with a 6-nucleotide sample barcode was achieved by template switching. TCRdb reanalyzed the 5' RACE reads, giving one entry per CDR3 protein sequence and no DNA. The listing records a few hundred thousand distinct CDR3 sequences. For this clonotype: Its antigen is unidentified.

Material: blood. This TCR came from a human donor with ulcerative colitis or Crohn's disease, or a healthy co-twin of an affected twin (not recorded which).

CDR3 sequence reads: CASSMARNYTF. The chain recombines TRBV19 with TRBJ1-2. The CDR3 is 11 amino acids. Per germline, CDR1 LNHDA and CDR2 SQIVND (reference sequence).